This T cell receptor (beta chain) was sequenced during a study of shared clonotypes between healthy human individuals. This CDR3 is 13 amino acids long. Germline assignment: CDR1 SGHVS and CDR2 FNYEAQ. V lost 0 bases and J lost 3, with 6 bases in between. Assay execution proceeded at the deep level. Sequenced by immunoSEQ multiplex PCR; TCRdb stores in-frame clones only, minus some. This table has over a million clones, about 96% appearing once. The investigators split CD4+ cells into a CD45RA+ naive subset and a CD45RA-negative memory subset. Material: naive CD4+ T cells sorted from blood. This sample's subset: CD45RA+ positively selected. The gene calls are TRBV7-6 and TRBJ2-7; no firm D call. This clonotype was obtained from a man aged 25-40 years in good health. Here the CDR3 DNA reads TGTGCCAGCAGCTTAGCCTTCAACTACGAGCAGTACTTC. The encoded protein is CASSLAFNYEQYF.